Listed below are T cell receptor beta chains from one sample, sequenced in a study of identical twins. Using its own MiXCR run on the 5' RACE reads, TCRdb lists one record per CDR3 protein. This repertoire shows about 340,000 distinct CDR3 sequences, 9% to 15% found once; its top ten account for just over 7%. These data also featured in a second study, about yellow fever vaccine responses in identical twins.

The sequenced sample was CD8+ T cells sorted from blood. These receptors were taken from a woman under 30 in good health. Both conserved end residues are part of each CDR3. Each record gives: J gene, clone size, D gene, V gene, CDR3 DNA, CDR3 protein. D genes are given only for firm matches. Clone size appears in some rows only: once, few, many, or a class for an expanded clone.

TRBJ2-1	few	NA	TRBV7-3	TGTGCCAGCAGCTTAACGGCAGGGGATCACCTCAACAATGAGCAGTTCTTC	CASSLTAGDHLNNEQFF
TRBJ2-6	few	TRBD1	TRBV6-1	TGTGCCAGCAGTGACCGACAGGGCGGTGGGGCCAACGTCCTGACTTTC	CASSDRQGGGANVLTF
TRBJ2-1	NA	TRBD2	TRBV14	TGTGCCAGCAGCCAAGATTGGCTAGCGGGGACCGAGCAGTTCTTC	CASSQDWLAGTEQFF
TRBJ1-5	NA	TRBD1	TRBV5-1	TGCGCCAGCAGCCCCGTCCCGGGACAGGGGAGGCGTGATCAGCCCCAGCATTTT	CASSPVPGQGRRDQPQHF
TRBJ2-3	NA	NA	TRBV12-3/TRBV12-4	TGTGCCAGCAGTTTACGTTCCTCAGCAGATACGCAGTATTTT	CASSLRSSADTQYF
TRBJ2-2	many	TRBD1	TRBV7-8	TGTGCCAGCAGCTTCGGGACAGGACTCACCGGGGAGCTGTTTTTT	CASSFGTGLTGELFF
TRBJ1-6	NA	NA	TRBV6-1	TGTGCCAGCAGCACAGGTTGGAATTCACCCCTCCACTTT	CASSTGWNSPLHF
TRBJ2-1	many	TRBD2	TRBV7-8	TGTGCCAGCAGCATTAGCGGGAGGGCTTCTAATGAGCAGTTCTTC	CASSISGRASNEQFF
TRBJ2-1	NA	TRBD2	TRBV29-1	TGCAGCACCCGGGGGGGCAGGGCCAATGAGCAGTTCTTC	CSTRGGRANEQFF
TRBJ2-1	NA	TRBD2	TRBV6-4	TGTGCCAGCAGTGACTCGGGCGGGGGGGTCTACAATGAGCAGTTCTTC	CASSDSGGGVYNEQFF
TRBJ2-7	many	NA	TRBV4-1	TGCGCCAGCAGCCCACCGGGGACCTACGAGCAGTACTTC	CASSPPGTYEQYF
TRBJ2-5	many	NA	TRBV20-1	TGCATGATGGGTACCCAGTACTTC	CMMGTQYF